Presented here are 7 T cell receptor beta chains from one specimen sequenced in a study of identical twins. TCRdb itself ran the 5' RACE reads through MiXCR, one entry per CDR3 protein. The sample lists 350,000 to 500,000 distinct CDR3 sequences, about 18% occurring once. Sequenced material: naive T cells sorted from blood. These receptors were collected from a man aged 50-60 years in good health.

There are a few counts of this clonotype. The gene calls are TRBV25-1 and TRBJ2-2; 7 nucleotides match TRBD2. V dropped 6 bases and J dropped 1; count of bases not matched to a gene: 14. This CDR3 contains 18 residues. The germline gives CDR1 MGHDK, CDR2 SYGVNS. The CDR3 here is CASSPTLGASGNTGELFF. For the CDR3, the DNA is TGTGCCAGCAGCCCAACCCTTGGGGCTAGCGGGAACACCGGGGAGCTGTTTTTT.

This clonotype was picked up many times. The chain couples TRBV4-2 to TRBJ2-7; D is undetermined. The germline V gene encodes CDR1 LGHNA and CDR2 YNFKEQ. The CDR3 loop spans 15 amino acids. Trimming stripped 6 bases from V and 0 bases from J, with 15 bases between. CDR3 bases: TGTGCCAGCAGTCCACGGCACTCTAGCTCCTACGAGCAGTACTTC. This sequence encodes CASSPRHSSSYEQYF.

The rearrangement links TRBV10-1 to TRBJ2-1, with 13 positions matching TRBD2. Per germline, CDR1 WNHNN and CDR2 SYGVQD (reference sequence). Trimming at V came to 0 bases and at J to 5 bases, leaving 4 bases not matched to a gene. This CDR3 is 17 amino acids long. The DNA of the CDR3 is TGCGCCAGCAGTGAGTCGATACTAGCGGGGGGGAACAATGAGCAGTTCTTC. Translating gives CASSESILAGGNNEQFF.

This clonotype showed up many times. The rearrangement links TRBV10-3 to TRBJ2-1; TRBD1 aligns across 8 bases. V shed 0 bases, J shed 3 bases, and the junction held 7 bases outside the gene matches. Germline V gene sequence: CDR1 ENHRY, CDR2 SYGVKD. The CDR3 covers 17 residues. The CDR3 loop is CAISESTGTGFYNEQFF. CDR3 sequence (DNA): TGTGCCATCAGTGAGTCGACGGGGACAGGTTTCTACAATGAGCAGTTCTTC.

The J gene is TRBJ2-3, the V gene TRBV4-2; D may match TRBD1 or TRBD2 (5 bases each). The CDR3 covers 17 residues. The germline V gene encodes CDR1 LGHNA and CDR2 YNFKEQ. Trimming took off 4 bases at V and 4 bases at J, with 21 bases between the two ends. The CDR3 DNA is TGTGCCAGCAGCCTTGACGGGGCCCCGGTCGTCTCAGATACGCAGTATTTT. Its protein product is CASSLDGAPVVSDTQYF.

The table lists this clonotype with a few counts. V and J are TRBV9 and TRBJ2-5; no reliable D call. Between the trimmed V and J ends, which lost 3 bases and 5 bases, there was a span of 11 bases. The CDR3 spans 13 residues. Germline V gene data show CDR1 as SGDLS and CDR2 as YYNGEE. In DNA, the CDR3 is TGTGCCAGCAGCGAGTGGTGGGTCGAGACCCAGTACTTC. Translated, it gives CASSEWWVETQYF.

The chain carries TRBV9 and TRBJ1-4; 7 bases match TRBD1. Germline V gene sequence: CDR1 SGDLS, CDR2 YYNGEE. The CDR3 sequence is 14 residues long. V gave up 3 bases and J gave up 10 bases; unmatched junction bases: 9. CDR3 bases: TGTGCCAGCAGCGCTACAGGGGAGGTGGGAAAACTGTTTTTT. This gives the protein CASSATGEVGKLFF.